Following are 32 T cell receptor beta chains from one sample sequenced in a study of vaccination effects on CD4 cells after COVID-19. Subsequent to a culture period of under twelve days, CD4+ T cells were isolated. Participants were given two doses of BNT162b2 or mRNA-1273 vaccine. Their recognized antigens are unknown. The protocol was immunoSEQ multiplex PCR, while the TCRdb copy is restricted to in-frame clones and leaves out a portion. There are more than 60,000 clones in the sample; around 74% occur only once, and over 2% lies in the top ten. The source material was CD4+ T cells from PBMCs cultured without peptide, sampled after COVID-19 vaccination. The source is a human donor who received a COVID-19 vaccine.

This sequence joins TRBV24-1 and TRBJ1-5, with 8 bases that match TRBD1. The CDR3 runs 14 residues. Germline V gene sequence: CDR1 KGHDR, CDR2 SFDVKD. V shed 7 bases, J shed 0 bases, and the junction held 1 base outside the gene matches. The CDR3 region is CATSRGLSNQPQHF. The CDR3 coding sequence is TGTGCCACCAGCAGGGGGCTTAGCAATCAGCCCCAGCATTTT.

The gene calls are TRBV24-1 and TRBJ1-5; D remains unclear. V was trimmed by 2 bases and J by 3 bases, leaving 7 bases between them. The CDR3 contains 14 residues. CDR1 KGHDR and CDR2 SFDVKD come from the germline V gene. CDR3 nucleotides: TGTGCCACCAGTGATTCGACCTTCAATCAGCCCCAGCATTTT. This translates into CATSDSTFNQPQHF.

This clone is a singleton in its sample. The chain uses TRBV10-3 and TRBJ2-1; no clear D. Germline V gene sequence: CDR1 ENHRY, CDR2 SYGVKD. Trimming left V 3 bases short and J 8 bases short, with 8 bases between. This CDR3 region has 12 residues. Here the CDR3 DNA reads TGTGCCATCAGTGACCTCACGGATGAGCAGTTCTTC. It encodes CAISDLTDEQFF.

This clone was counted a single time. The rearrangement uses TRBV5-4 and TRBJ2-4, with D tentatively TRBD1 or TRBD2 (5 bases each). The germline CDR1 and CDR2 sequences are SGHNT and YYREEE (reference sequence). The CDR3 is 16 amino acids. The V end lost 4 bases, the J end lost 0 bases, and 14 bases lay between the germline ends. This chain's CDR3 is CASSTAGALAKNIQYF. The CDR3 DNA reads as TGTGCCAGCAGCACCGCCGGGGCACTAGCCAAAAACATTCAGTACTTC. Drawing the rest from reference TRBV5-4 and TRBJ2-4, the complete variable domain is ETGVTQSPTHLIKTRGQQVTLRCSSQSGHNTVSWYQQALGQGPQFIFQYYREEENGRGNFPPRFSGLQFPNYSSELNVNALELDDSALYLCASSTAGALAKNIQYFGAGTRLSVL.

This chain links TRBV6-6 with TRBJ2-2, with 10 bases matching TRBD1. CDR3 length equals 16 residues. Germline CDR1 is MNHNY and CDR2 is SVGAGI (reference sequence). V was clipped by 6 bases and J by 6 bases; unmatched bases: 10. The CDR3 DNA is TGTGCCAGCAGGGACCCGGACAGGGGGGGATCCGGGGAGCTGTTTTTT. It translates to CASRDPDRGGSGELFF.

Only a few counts were recorded for this clone. The V call is TRBV30, the J call TRBJ1-1; TRBD1 matches 7 bases. The CDR3 has 13 amino acids. Germline V CDR1 and CDR2: GTSNPN, SVGIG (reference sequence). V was clipped by 1 base and J by 4 bases; unmatched bases: 3. CDR3 residues: CAWSEQGSTEAFF. Here the CDR3 DNA reads TGTGCCTGGAGTGAACAGGGGTCCACTGAAGCTTTCTTT.

DNA of the CDR3: TGTGCCAGCAGCAAGACAGAGACATCCTACAATGAGCAGTTCTTC. It is translated as CASSKTETSYNEQFF. The gene calls are TRBV5-4 and TRBJ2-1; TRBD1 is a possible D gene (5 bases). Germline CDR1 and CDR2: SGHNT and YYREEE (reference sequence). The V end lost 4 bases, the J end lost 1 base, and 12 bases lay between the germline ends. This CDR3 has 15 residues.

The chain has TRBV6-6 and TRBJ2-1, with 8 bases matching TRBD1. The V gene's germline CDR1 is MNHNY and CDR2 SVGAGI (reference sequence). The CDR3 has 14 residues. Unmatched junction bases numbered 8, after V lost 5 bases and J lost 8 bases. Here the CDR3 reads CASSAPDRDYEQFF. In nucleotides, the CDR3 is TGTGCCAGCAGTGCCCCGGACAGGGACTATGAGCAGTTCTTC.

The CDR3 DNA sequence: TGTGCCAGCAGCGGGGGCCAGGGTAGGAGCAATCAGCCCCAGCATTTT. This gives the protein CASSGGQGRSNQPQHF. V and J are TRBV5-8 and TRBJ1-5, with D maybe TRBD1 (6 bases). CDR3 length: 16 residues. The V end was cut by 4 bases, the J end by 1 base, with 15 bases between. Per the germline V gene, CDR1 is SGHTS and CDR2 is YDEGEE.

V and J are TRBV4-1 and TRBJ1-4; TRBD1 might be the D (5 bases). V lost 4 bases and J 3 bases, leaving 12 bases between the germline ends. The germline gives CDR1 MGHRA, CDR2 YSYEKL. The CDR3 consists of 15 residues. CDR3 DNA sequence: TGCGCCAGCAGCCGCCCGACAGTTTCTAATGAAAAACTGTTTTTT. Amino acids: CASSRPTVSNEKLFF.

This chain uses TRBV25-1 with TRBJ2-1; the D is unclear. CDR3 size: 16 residues. The V end lost 1 base, the J end lost 3 bases, and 13 bases lay between the germline ends. CDR1 is MGHDK and CDR2 is SYGVNS in the germline V gene. The CDR3 coding sequence is TGTGCCAGCAGTGAATTAGGGCTCTCTCTCTACAATGAGCAGTTCTTC. It translates to CASSELGLSLYNEQFF.

The chain recombines TRBV7-8 with TRBJ1-4; D not certain. Germline CDR1 and CDR2: SGHVS and FQNEAQ. Trimming took off 2 bases at V and 2 bases at J, with 9 bases between the two ends. The CDR3 has 15 residues. CDR3: CASSLTDYTNEKLFF. In DNA, the CDR3 is TGTGCCAGCAGCTTAACCGATTATACTAATGAAAAACTGTTTTTT.

The chain links TRBV4-3 to TRBJ1-2, with D possibly matching TRBD1 (6 bases). V was shortened by 0 bases and J by 3 bases, with 11 bases between the two germline ends. The CDR3 is 15 amino acids. Germline V gene data show CDR1 as LGHNA and CDR2 as YSLEER. The CDR3 sequence: CASSQERGGDYGYTF. The CDR3 nucleotides are TGCGCCAGCAGCCAAGAGCGAGGGGGTGACTATGGCTACACCTTC.

J is TRBJ2-3 and V is TRBV5-8; TRBD2 aligns across 7 bases. Germline V gives CDR1 SGHTS, CDR2 YDEGEE. CDR3 length equals 13 residues. V was clipped by 5 bases and J by 2 bases; unmatched bases: 2. CDR3 nucleotide sequence: TGTGCCAGCAGGGGGGGGTACACAGATACGCAGTATTTT. Protein sequence: CASRGGYTDTQYF.

This clone was recorded only once. The rearrangement joins TRBV6-1 to TRBJ2-1, with 11 nucleotides matching TRBD1. V dropped 3 bases and J dropped 8; count of bases not matched to a gene: 6. The CDR3 runs 15 residues. Germline CDR1 MNHNS, CDR2 SASEGT. The CDR3 DNA reads TGTGCCAGCAGTGATGGGACAGGGGGTAATGATGAGCAGTTCTTC. Translated, it gives CASSDGTGGNDEQFF.

The chain joins TRBV5-4 to TRBJ1-2; possible D gene TRBD1, 6 bases. CDR1 and CDR2 from the germline V gene are SGHNT and YYREEE (reference sequence). CDR3 length: 15 amino acids. Trimming took 0 bases from V and 4 from J, leaving 13 bases between them. As DNA, the CDR3 is TGTGCCAGCAGCTTGGGAGGGGGAGAGCCCTATGGCTACACCTTC. It translates to CASSLGGGEPYGYTF.

CDR3 sequence: CASSWVQGRNTEAFF. DNA of the CDR3: TGTGCCAGCAGTTGGGTTCAGGGCAGGAACACTGAAGCTTTCTTT. This chain connects TRBV27 to TRBJ1-1, with D tentatively TRBD1 (5 bases). The CDR3 is 15 amino acids. The germline V gene has CDR1 MNHEY and CDR2 SMNVEV (reference sequence). The ends were cut back, 4 bases at V and 1 base at J, with 13 bases in the middle.

CDR3 amino acids: CASARGREYGYTF. CDR3 sequence (DNA): TGTGCCAGTGCAAGGGGCAGGGAGTATGGCTACACCTTC. The chain couples TRBV2 to TRBJ1-2, with a possible D match to TRBD1 (5 bases). The CDR3 extends over 13 amino acids. Germline CDR1 is SNHLY and CDR2 is FYNNEI. The V end lost 9 bases, the J end lost 5 bases, and 16 bases lay between the germline ends.

This clone was detected once. The V and J genes are TRBV7-9 and TRBJ2-3, with TRBD2 identical over 9 bases. The CDR3 sequence is 15 residues long. Germline values: CDR1 SEHNR, CDR2 FQNEAQ (reference sequence). V gave up 5 bases and J gave up 0 bases; unmatched junction bases: 3. The CDR3 loop reads CASSPLAGSTDTQYF. The CDR3 DNA sequence: TGTGCCAGCAGCCCCCTAGCGGGGAGCACAGATACGCAGTATTTT.

The V and J genes are TRBV3-1 (or the pseudogene TRBV3-2) and TRBJ2-3, with TRBD2 identical over 11 bases. The CDR3 has 15 amino acids. V trimming: 2 bases; J trimming: 3 bases; junction bases outside the gene matches: 1. Germline V gives CDR1 LGHDT, CDR2 YNNKEL (reference sequence). For the CDR3, the DNA is TGTGCCAGCAGCCAATTAGCGGGGGGGACAGATACGCAGTATTTT. Amino acid sequence: CASSQLAGGTDTQYF.

The chain has TRBV6-5 and TRBJ1-5, with 7 bases matching TRBD1. Germline V lookup: CDR1 MNHEY, CDR2 SVGAGI. The CDR3 consists of 15 residues. Trimming removed 8 bases from V and 2 bases from J; junction bases left unmatched: 9. In DNA form, the CDR3 reads TGTGCCAGCCATAAGGGGGCGGGGGGCAATCAGCCCCAGCATTTT. It encodes CASHKGAGGNQPQHF.

The V and J genes are TRBV3-1 (or the pseudogene TRBV3-2) and TRBJ1-1, with D uncertain. Germline CDR1 reads LGHDT; CDR2 reads YNNKEL (reference sequence). The V and J ends lost 0 bases and 1 base respectively, with 9 bases between them. This CDR3 contains 15 residues. CDR3 protein: CASSQEGKPNTEAFF. The CDR3 DNA reads as TGTGCCAGCAGCCAAGAAGGGAAGCCGAACACTGAAGCTTTCTTT.

The chain links TRBV2 to TRBJ1-2; D is possibly TRBD1 (6 bases). V dropped 6 bases and J dropped 0 bases, with 14 bases sitting between them. Germline V gene sequence: CDR1 SNHLY, CDR2 FYNNEI. The CDR3 length is 15 residues. The CDR3 DNA sequence: TGTGCCAGCAGAAATGGACAGCCCGCTAACTATGGCTACACCTTC. This sequence encodes CASRNGQPANYGYTF.

The rearrangement joins TRBV18 to TRBJ2-2; D gene unclear. V was cut by 0 bases and J by 2 bases, with 7 bases left in between. The CDR3 loop spans 15 amino acids. Germline CDR1 and CDR2: KGHSH and LQKENI. CDR3 loop: CASSPPNLNTGELFF. The CDR3 bases are TGTGCCAGCTCACCACCGAACCTTAACACCGGGGAGCTGTTTTTT.

V and J are TRBV7-2 and TRBJ1-3; TRBD1 might be the D (6 bases). This CDR3 is built from 16 residues. Trimming cost V 6 bases and J 7 bases, with 22 bases left between them. From germline, CDR1 is SGHTA and CDR2 FQGNSA. Here the CDR3 reads CASRGNRESFGNTIYF. CDR3 coding DNA: TGTGCCAGCAGGGGAAACAGGGAGTCGTTCGGGAACACCATATATTTT.

This clone has only one observation. The chain joins TRBV19 to TRBJ2-2, with D unclear. Trimming took 5 bases from V and 4 from J, leaving 8 bases between them. CDR1 and CDR2 (germline): LNHDA, SQIVND (reference sequence). The CDR3 has 13 amino acids. The CDR3 region is CASSLFLTGELFF. The CDR3 bases are TGTGCCAGTAGTTTGTTCCTCACCGGGGAGCTGTTTTTT.

V usage is TRBV4-3 and J usage is TRBJ2-5, with 10 bases aligning to TRBD2. CDR1 is LGHNA and CDR2 is YSLEER in the germline V gene. V shed 1 base, J shed 1 base, and the junction held 3 bases outside the gene matches. CDR3 length: 16 residues. CDR3 protein: CASSQAASGGQETQYF. CDR3 nucleotide sequence: TGCGCCAGCAGCCAAGCTGCTAGCGGGGGCCAAGAGACCCAGTACTTC.

The chain links TRBV9 to TRBJ1-3; maybe TRBD1 (6 bases). The CDR3 extends over 14 amino acids. Germline-derived CDR1 and CDR2 are SGDLS and YYNGEE. Trimming left V 0 bases short and J 4 bases short, with 8 bases between. The CDR3: CASSVDRAGNTIYF. DNA of the CDR3: TGTGCCAGCAGCGTAGACAGGGCCGGAAACACCATATATTTT.

V and J are TRBV18 and TRBJ1-1, with D unresolved. The CDR3 extends over 15 amino acids. Germline V gene sequence: CDR1 KGHSH, CDR2 LQKENI. Trimming removed 3 bases from V and 3 bases from J, with 14 bases in between. This chain's CDR3 is CASSPPGNRYTEAFF. CDR3 coding DNA: TGTGCCAGCTCACCTCCCGGCAATCGGTACACTGAAGCTTTCTTT.

The genes are TRBV7-2 and TRBJ1-2, with 9 bases identical to TRBD1. Germline V gene sequence: CDR1 SGHTA, CDR2 FQGNSA. This CDR3 contains 19 residues. Trimming took 4 bases from V and 3 from J; bases not matched to a gene: 18. CDR3 residues: CASSSNWSRRRTGDYGYTF. The DNA of the CDR3 is TGTGCCAGCAGCTCCAATTGGAGTCGAAGGCGGACAGGGGACTATGGCTACACCTTC.

The chain recombines TRBV11-2 with TRBJ1-1; D perhaps matches TRBD1 (6 bases). The ends were cut back, 0 bases at V and 5 bases at J, with 10 bases in the middle. Germline values: CDR1 SGHAT, CDR2 FQNNGV. The CDR3 sequence is 14 residues long. The CDR3 loop is CASSLDTGLTEAFF. Written as DNA, the CDR3 is TGTGCCAGCAGCTTAGATACAGGGCTGACTGAAGCTTTCTTT.

This chain's CDR3 is CATSDSGTGYGYTF. In DNA, the CDR3 is TGTGCCACCAGTGATTCTGGGACAGGGTATGGCTACACCTTC. The chain has TRBV24-1 and TRBJ1-2; 9 bases fit TRBD1. Germline V gene lookup returns CDR1 KGHDR and CDR2 SFDVKD. This CDR3 comprises 14 residues. V trimming: 2 bases; J trimming: 5 bases; junction bases outside the gene matches: 2.